A single sample gave rise to the 21 T cell receptor beta chains below, sequenced in a study of cytomegalovirus exposure and HLA in healthy donors. The data were produced by immunoSEQ multiplex PCR, yet TCRdb's version contains in-frame clones alone and is incomplete. Of about 70,000 clones in the sample, 92% were seen once. The sequenced sample was PBMCs. Receptors were obtained from a man between 18 and 35 years old in good health and CMV-seropositive.

The rearrangement links TRBV27 to TRBJ2-1; tentatively, D is TRBD1 (5 bases). Germline CDR1 reads MNHEY; CDR2 reads SMNVEV (reference sequence). Trimming shortened V by 4 bases and J by 2 bases, and 18 bases separated the two germline ends. The CDR3 spans 17 residues. The CDR3 DNA reads TGTGCCAGCAGTTCGAGGACAAGCGCGTTTGCCTACAATGAGCAGTTCTTC. Its translation: CASSSRTSAFAYNEQFF.

The rearrangement links TRBV11-3 to TRBJ2-1; 9 bases are shared with TRBD1. The V and J ends lost 5 bases and 6 bases, in that order; junction bases with no gene match: 8. This CDR3 is 15 amino acids long. Germline CDR1 is SGHNT and CDR2 is YENEEA. The CDR3 bases are TGTGCCAGCAGCCCACAGGGGGCGGGGACCAATGAGCAGTTCTTC. Encoded protein: CASSPQGAGTNEQFF.

The count of this clone is one. The V gene is TRBV6-5, the J gene TRBJ1-4, with TRBD1 identical over 10 bases. CDR3 length equals 15 residues. The V gene end was trimmed by 4 bases and the J gene end by 8 bases; junction bases not matched to a gene: 7. Germline CDR1 is MNHEY and CDR2 is SVGAGI. CDR3 region: CASSSPGTGDEKLFF. The CDR3 nucleotides read TGTGCCAGCAGTTCCCCCGGGACAGGGGACGAAAAACTGTTTTTT.

The chain uses TRBV11-3 and TRBJ2-1, with 7 bases aligning to TRBD2. The germline V gene encodes CDR1 SGHNT and CDR2 YENEEA. The CDR3 spans 14 residues. Trimming at V came to 5 bases and at J to 5 bases, leaving 6 bases not matched to a gene. CDR3 sequence: CASSLAGENNEQFF. The CDR3 DNA reads as TGTGCCAGCAGCCTGGCGGGAGAGAACAATGAGCAGTTCTTC.

The chain employs TRBV27 and TRBJ2-5; 8 nucleotides agree with TRBD1. Germline values: CDR1 MNHEY, CDR2 SMNVEV (reference sequence). The ends lost 3 bases at V and 1 base at J; junction bases unmatched: 7. CDR3 length: 16 amino acids. CDR3 in DNA: TGTGCCAGCAGTTTCTCTGGACAGGGAAGCCAAGAGACCCAGTACTTC. Amino acid sequence: CASSFSGQGSQETQYF.

Written as DNA, the CDR3 is TGTGCCAGCAGCGTAGGCCCGGGAGGGTACCACGAGCAGTACTTC. It encodes CASSVGPGGYHEQYF. The chain joins TRBV9 to TRBJ2-7, with 8 bases aligning to TRBD2. CDR1 and CDR2 (germline): SGDLS, YYNGEE. The CDR3 consists of 15 residues. V was clipped by 0 bases and J by 5 bases; unmatched bases: 7. Full variable domain (outside the CDR3, taken from reference TRBV9 and TRBJ2-7): DSGVTQTPKHLITATGQRVTLRCSPRSGDLSVYWYQQSLDQGLQFLIQYYNGEERAKGNILERFSAQQFPDLHSELNLSSLELGDSALYFCASSVGPGGYHEQYFGPGTRLTVT.

The chain carries TRBV6-1 and TRBJ2-7, with TRBD1 matching 10 bases. V was pared by 0 bases and J by 6 bases, with 23 bases of the junction left unmatched. The germline CDR1 and CDR2 sequences are MNHNS and SASEGT. The CDR3 runs to 21 residues. This CDR3 is CASSEALPGQGKGATSGEQYF. CDR3 bases: TGTGCCAGCAGTGAAGCCCTACCGGGACAGGGGAAAGGAGCCACATCCGGCGAGCAGTACTTC.

J is TRBJ1-5 and V is TRBV27; D ambiguous. V lost 6 bases to trimming and J lost 2 bases, with 14 bases between them. The CDR3 is made up of 15 amino acids. The germline V gene has CDR1 MNHEY and CDR2 SMNVEV (reference sequence). As DNA, the CDR3 is TGTGCCAGCAGATCCGGAGTTGTTGGCAATCAGCCCCAGCATTTT. Its translation is CASRSGVVGNQPQHF.

The chain couples TRBV29-1 to TRBJ2-2; TRBD2 might be the D (6 bases). The CDR3 totals 14 residues. Trimming cost V 0 bases and J 4 bases, with 9 bases left between them. The germline V gene has CDR1 SQVTM and CDR2 ANQGSEA. In DNA, the CDR3 is TGCAGCGTTGAAGACGGGAGAAGCACCGGGGAGCTGTTTTTT. Its protein product is CSVEDGRSTGELFF.

This clone is a singleton in its sample. The genes are TRBV15 and TRBJ1-4; TRBD1 is a possible D gene (5 bases). Trimming left V 0 bases short and J 8 bases short, with 13 bases between. The CDR3 extends over 15 amino acids. Per germline, CDR1 LNHNV and CDR2 YYDKDF (reference sequence). The CDR3 DNA reads as TGTGCCACCAGCAGAGATAGCAAGGGGTCCGAAAAACTGTTTTTT. Amino acid sequence: CATSRDSKGSEKLFF.

This chain connects TRBV6-5 to TRBJ2-1, with D possibly being TRBD2 (6 bases). V was cut by 2 bases and J by 0 bases, with 11 bases left in between. CDR3 length: 16 residues. In germline, CDR1 is MNHEY, CDR2 SVGAGI. The CDR3 reads CASSYGTGASYNEQFF. The CDR3 coding sequence is TGTGCCAGCAGTTACGGGACGGGAGCCTCCTACAATGAGCAGTTCTTC.

CDR3 amino acids: CASSLYRITYEQYF. The CDR3 DNA reads as TGTGCCAGCAGCTTATACAGGATTACCTACGAGCAGTACTTC. The J gene is TRBJ2-7, the V gene TRBV7-2; D perhaps matches TRBD1 (5 bases). The CDR3 covers 14 residues. The V gene lost 2 bases and the J gene lost 2 bases, with 10 bases spanning the gap. CDR1 SGHTA and CDR2 FQGNSA come from the germline V gene.

The chain employs TRBV4-2 and TRBJ2-5; maybe TRBD1 (5 bases). CDR1 is LGHNA, CDR2 YNFKEQ, per germline. Between the trimmed V and J ends, which lost 0 bases and 4 bases, there was a span of 9 bases. This CDR3 spans 14 amino acids. This CDR3 reads CASSQDTGGETQYF. The CDR3, as DNA: TGTGCCAGCAGCCAAGATACAGGCGGAGAGACCCAGTACTTC.

The rearrangement uses TRBV5-5 and TRBJ2-5; 10 nucleotides align to TRBD2. The CDR3 is 19 residues long. The junction had 20 bases not matched to a gene; V was cut back by 4 bases and J by 5 bases. CDR1 and CDR2 (germline): SGHKS, YYEKEE (reference sequence). The chain's CDR3 is CASSGAHPGAAGGLETQYF. DNA for the CDR3: TGTGCCAGCAGCGGAGCCCACCCTGGGGCAGCGGGAGGGCTGGAGACCCAGTACTTC.

V and J are TRBV9 and TRBJ1-4; D gene unclear. Trimming pared 0 bases from V and 8 bases from J, leaving 8 bases between. Germline V gene sequence: CDR1 SGDLS, CDR2 YYNGEE. The CDR3 runs 13 residues. The CDR3 DNA reads as TGTGCCAGCAGCGTAGGGTTGAGAGAAAAACTGTTTTTT. Encoded protein: CASSVGLREKLFF.

This rearrangement joins TRBV7-3 to TRBJ2-3, with D perhaps matching TRBD1 (5 bases). V lost 4 bases and J 7 bases, leaving 15 bases between the germline ends. The CDR3 is made up of 14 amino acids. Looked up from germline, CDR1 is SGHTA and CDR2 is FQGTGA. The CDR3 reads CASSSSASGNTQYF. The CDR3 DNA reads as TGTGCCAGCAGCTCCTCGGCGTCAGGGAATACGCAGTATTTT.

The chain links TRBV27 to TRBJ2-1; TRBD1 matches 8 bases. The junction had 11 bases not matched to a gene; V was cut back by 7 bases and J by 6 bases. Looked up from germline, CDR1 is MNHEY and CDR2 is SMNVEV (reference sequence). The CDR3 covers 15 residues. The CDR3 sequence is CASTTGGTWGNEQFF. CDR3 sequence (DNA): TGTGCCAGCACTACAGGGGGAACTTGGGGCAATGAGCAGTTCTTC.

In its sample, this clone was seen once. The chain carries TRBV7-3 and TRBJ2-1, with D perhaps TRBD2 (7 bases). Per germline, CDR1 SGHTA and CDR2 FQGTGA. The CDR3 contains 15 residues. The V and J ends lost 4 bases and 6 bases respectively, with 16 bases between them. CDR3 sequence: CASSSGGGVSNEQFF. In DNA form, the CDR3 reads TGTGCCAGCAGCTCTGGAGGGGGGGTCTCCAATGAGCAGTTCTTC.

J is TRBJ2-5 and V is TRBV4-2; a possible D gene is TRBD2 (7 bases). V was clipped by 0 bases and J by 5 bases, with 19 bases between them. Germline CDR1 is LGHNA and CDR2 is YNFKEQ. CDR3 size: 17 residues. CDR3 DNA sequence: TGTGCCAGCAGCCAAGATCCCTCGCGGGGGCGTCGGGAGACCCAGTACTTC. The encoded protein is CASSQDPSRGRRETQYF.

The CDR3 sequence: CASSQGGGGTSGNTIYF. Here the CDR3 DNA reads TGCGCCAGCAGCCAAGGGGGAGGAGGGACCTCCGGAAACACCATATATTTT. The chain employs TRBV4-1 and TRBJ1-3, with D possibly being TRBD1 (5 bases). CDR1 is MGHRA and CDR2 is YSYEKL in the germline V gene. The germline V and J ends were trimmed by 1 base and 4 bases, with 17 bases remaining between them. The CDR3 consists of 17 residues.

This clone was counted a few times. J is TRBJ2-7 and V is TRBV27; D is possibly TRBD2 (5 bases). Trimming left V 5 bases short and J 2 bases short, with 13 bases between. Germline CDR1 MNHEY, CDR2 SMNVEV (reference sequence). The CDR3 is 14 amino acids. The CDR3 nucleotides read TGTGCCAGCAGTCCTCAAGCGGTGACCTACGAGCAGTACTTC. Its protein product is CASSPQAVTYEQYF.